Here is one T cell receptor (beta chain) with its context. Using immunoSEQ multiplex PCR, the repertoire was profiled, and TCRdb retains in-frame clones only, with some absent. Of some 66,000 clones in the sample, 74% were seen once. This entry comes from a study of T cells in tumors after PD-1 blockade. Study at large: Excluded were patients with checkpoint blockade, immunosuppressants, or radiotherapy or other anti-cancer therapy within 4 weeks. A subset received ongoing vismodegib 150 mg daily alongside anti-PD-1 therapy.

This CDR3 contains 15 residues. CDR1 MDHEN and CDR2 SYDVKM come from the germline V gene. The V end was cut by 2 bases, the J end by 1 base, with 10 bases between. Tumor or blood genomic DNA was sequenced, with inputs of about 550 ng to 6,500 ng. The clonotype was recovered from a human donor with basal cell carcinoma. Sample: PBMCs, taken after anti-PD-1 treatment. The chain combines TRBV28 with TRBJ2-3, with D unresolved. The CDR3, as DNA: TGTGCCAGCAGTTTAGATTCGCCAGGCACAGATACGCAGTATTTT. Translating gives CASSLDSPGTDTQYF.